This T cell receptor (beta chain) was captured in a study of glioma-infiltrating T cells after dendritic cell vaccination. Germline values: CDR1 SGHTA, CDR2 FQGNSA. V shed 0 bases and J shed 6 bases, with 9 bases lying between them. This CDR3 is built from 13 residues. TCRB CDR3 was amplified from 2 ug genomic DNA or less. Data came from immunoSEQ multiplex PCR; TCRdb stores just in-frame clones and leaves some out. Altogether roughly 87,000 clones are present, around 83% being singletons, with the ten largest covering under 7%. Noted time point: after dendritic cell vaccination, including at tumor progression/relapse.

This specimen consisted of blood, obtained after dendritic cell vaccination. J is TRBJ2-7 and V is TRBV7-2; TRBD1 might be the D (6 bases). The sequence was collected from a human donor with glioblastoma. The CDR3 sequence is CASSLAGGGEQYF. CDR3 nucleotide sequence: TGTGCCAGCAGCTTAGCTGGGGGCGGCGAGCAGTACTTC.